One sample yielded the 21 T cell receptor beta chains listed below, sequenced in a study of blood T cells in healthy people across ages. Primed by a sample-barcoded 5' primer and a J-beta primer mix, a second PCR proceeded for about 7 to 12 cycles. TCRdb reprocessed the 5' RACE reads via MiXCR and lists one record per CDR3 protein. The repertoire holds about 590,000 distinct CDR3 sequences, with around 31% as singletons. Sequenced: blood. These receptors originate from a woman older than 75 in good health.

This clonotype was observed at least ten times. The V call is TRBV30, the J call TRBJ1-2; the D is unclear. With 1 base removed from V and 3 bases from J, the gap between germline ends came to 9 bases. The CDR3 totals 13 residues. CDR1 is GTSNPN and CDR2 is SVGIG in the germline V gene (reference sequence). The CDR3, as DNA: TGTGCCTGGAGTGAGCGGATAGACTATGGCTACACCTTC. Translated, it gives CAWSERIDYGYTF.

This chain uses TRBV7-2 with TRBJ1-1, with D perhaps TRBD1 (6 bases). The CDR3 is made up of 14 amino acids. Germline CDR1 reads SGHTA; CDR2 reads FQGNSA. Trimming took 3 bases from V and 4 from J, leaving 12 bases between them. CDR3 protein: CASSFTQGFTEAFF. The CDR3 DNA sequence: TGTGCCAGCAGCTTCACGCAGGGGTTCACTGAAGCTTTCTTT.

This clonotype occurred a few times. V and J are TRBV20-1 and TRBJ2-7; D uncertain. V was shortened by 0 bases and J by 6 bases, with 15 bases between the two germline ends. Germline CDR1 and CDR2: DFQATT and SNEGSKA (reference sequence). The CDR3 spans 14 residues. This CDR3 reads CSARDRIMWSEQYF. In DNA form, the CDR3 reads TGCAGTGCTAGAGATCGGATCATGTGGTCCGAGCAGTACTTC.

This clonotype was counted many times. This chain uses TRBV5-1 with TRBJ2-3; 10 nucleotides align to TRBD2. This CDR3 has 18 residues. V lost 0 bases and J lost 2; bases outside the gene matches: 9. Per the germline V gene, CDR1 is SGHRS and CDR2 is YFSETQ. This chain's CDR3 is CASSLGRLAGDYTDTQYF. The CDR3 DNA is TGCGCCAGCAGCTTGGGTCGGCTAGCGGGGGACTACACAGATACGCAGTATTTT.

The sample holds a few counts of this clonotype. The V gene is TRBV5-4, the J gene TRBJ1-6, with 10 bases matching TRBD1. Germline trimming cut 1 base from V and 9 bases from J; bases unmatched to any gene: 4. This CDR3 has 15 residues. CDR1 is SGHNT and CDR2 is YYREEE in the germline V gene (reference sequence). CDR3 sequence: CASSLFGQGVSPLHF. As DNA, the CDR3 is TGTGCCAGCAGCTTGTTCGGACAGGGGGTTTCACCCCTCCACTTT.

The CDR3 loop reads CASSLMVPDRRNTEAFF. CDR3 DNA: TGTGCCAGCAGCCTGATGGTCCCCGACAGGAGGAATACTGAAGCTTTCTTT. The rearrangement joins TRBV6-5 to TRBJ1-1; D possibly corresponds to TRBD1 (6 bases). The germline V and J ends were trimmed by 6 bases and 5 bases, with 25 bases remaining between them. Germline V gives CDR1 MNHEY, CDR2 SVGAGI. The CDR3 length is 17 residues.

The J gene is TRBJ1-4, the V gene TRBV3-1; tentative D call: TRBD1 (5 bases). From germline, CDR1 is LGHDT and CDR2 YNNKEL (reference sequence). V shed 0 bases and J shed 7 bases, with 18 bases lying between them. This CDR3 region has 17 residues. CDR3 residues: CASSQDAGGRSGEKLFF. The CDR3 DNA reads as TGTGCCAGCAGCCAAGATGCTGGGGGGAGATCAGGTGAAAAACTGTTTTTT.

This clonotype appeared a few times. The rearrangement joins TRBV2 to TRBJ2-1; 7 nucleotides agree with TRBD2. There are 13 residues in the CDR3. After removal of 7 bases from V and 4 bases from J, the junction contained 4 bases not matched to a gene. CDR1 SNHLY and CDR2 FYNNEI come from the germline V gene. CDR3 in DNA: TGTGCCAGCATAGCGGGCTCTTACAATGAGCAGTTCTTC. It is translated as CASIAGSYNEQFF.

The chain joins TRBV18 to TRBJ2-1; 7 nucleotides match TRBD1. The CDR3 has 16 residues. Germline V lookup: CDR1 KGHSH, CDR2 LQKENI. J gave up 6 bases and V 3 bases, and 11 bases lay outside the gene matches. The DNA for the CDR3 is TGTGCCAGCTCACCCACAGATCGGGCAGGGGGCAATGAGCAGTTCTTC. Residues: CASSPTDRAGGNEQFF.

To note about this clonotype: One end of the junction varies from germline; a read error may be responsible. The chain uses TRBV4-3 and TRBJ1-6, with 9 bases that match TRBD1. Germline V lookup: CDR1 LGHNA, CDR2 YSLEER. The CDR3 has 15 residues. CDR3 amino acids: CASSQYTGGNSPLRF. CDR3 nucleotide sequence: TGCGCCAGCAGCCAATACACAGGGGGCAATTCACCCCTCCGCTTT.

Note on this clonotype: A much larger clone differs by one base, so this may be a read error. The chain is built from TRBV5-6 and TRBJ1-5; D gene uncertain. Per germline, CDR1 SGHDT and CDR2 YYEEEE. This CDR3 is built from 13 residues. CDR3 bases: TGTGCCAGCGGCTTCCGGGCAGATCAGCCCCAGCATTTT. The encoded protein is CASGFRADQPQHF.

This chain joins TRBV7-9 and TRBJ2-7; TRBD2 matches at 11 bases. This CDR3 spans 17 amino acids. Germline V gene sequence: CDR1 SEHNR, CDR2 FQNEAQ (reference sequence). With 4 bases clipped from V and 7 bases from J, the junction kept 15 bases outside the gene matches. In nucleotides, the CDR3 is TGTGCCAGCAGCTCCGCACCCCTAGCGGGGGGAACCAATGAGCAGTACTTC. Its translation is CASSSAPLAGGTNEQYF.

This clonotype was observed at least ten times. The rearrangement links TRBV5-1 to TRBJ1-2; 10 positions agree with TRBD1. The germline CDR1 and CDR2 sequences are SGHRS and YFSETQ. The CDR3 length is 16 residues. V lost 2 bases and J lost 4; bases outside the gene matches: 8. The CDR3 reads CASSLGTGVFSYGYTF. The CDR3 region has the DNA TGCGCCAGCAGCTTAGGGACAGGGGTCTTCAGCTATGGCTACACCTTC.

V and J are TRBV7-2 and TRBJ2-5, with TRBD2 matching over 9 bases. J gave up 11 bases and V 6 bases, and 13 bases lay outside the gene matches. This CDR3 has 14 residues. CDR1 and CDR2 (germline): SGHTA, FQGNSA. Written as DNA, the CDR3 is TGTGCCAGCAGAAAGCGGGGGGCCTACAATGAGCAGTACTTC. It codes for CASRKRGAYNEQYF.

This clonotype was seen repeatedly, ten times or more. This rearrangement joins TRBV4-2 to TRBJ1-2; D uncertain. Looked up from germline, CDR1 is LGHNA and CDR2 is YNFKEQ. This CDR3 spans 14 amino acids. The V end lost 0 bases, the J end lost 3 bases, and 8 bases lay between the germline ends. The CDR3 loop reads CASSQENGDYGYTF. The CDR3 coding sequence is TGTGCCAGCAGCCAAGAGAATGGGGACTATGGCTACACCTTC.

This clonotype was seen ten or more times. The chain is built from TRBV5-1 and TRBJ2-5, with 9 bases aligning to TRBD1. This CDR3 region has 15 residues. CDR1 is SGHRS and CDR2 is YFSETQ in the germline V gene. The junction had 6 bases not matched to a gene; V was cut back by 4 bases and J by 2 bases. Written as DNA, the CDR3 is TGCGCCAGCAGCCATGGACAGGGGAAGCAAGAGACCCAGTACTTC. It encodes CASSHGQGKQETQYF. Full variable domain (outside the CDR3, taken from reference TRBV5-1 and TRBJ2-5): KAGVTQTPRYLIKTRGQQVTLSCSPISGHRSVSWYQQTPGQGLQFLFEYFSETQRNKGNFPGRFSGRQFSNSRSEMNVSTLELGDSALYLCASSHGQGKQETQYFGPGTRLLVL.

There are many counts of this clonotype. The J gene is TRBJ1-2, the V gene TRBV27; D is unclear. CDR3 length equals 13 residues. Germline V gene sequence: CDR1 MNHEY, CDR2 SMNVEV (reference sequence). V was trimmed by 3 bases and J by 6 bases, leaving 11 bases between them. CDR3 coding DNA: TGTGCCAGCAGTTTGTCTGGGCAGAATGGCTACACCTTC. Residues: CASSLSGQNGYTF.

For this clonotype: This may arise from a read error, as a much more abundant clone is one base away. The chain links TRBV15 to TRBJ2-3; D uncertain. CDR1 is LNHNV and CDR2 is YYDKDF in the germline V gene (reference sequence). The V end was cut by 5 bases, the J end by 6 bases, with 18 bases between. CDR3 length equals 15 residues. In nucleotides, the CDR3 is TGTGCCACCAGCCGCGGAGCTTACGCCGGGGATACGCAGTATTTT. Protein sequence: CATSRGAYAGDTQYF.

This clonotype was observed a few times. The chain is built from TRBV12-3 or TRBV12-4 and TRBJ1-3, with D perhaps TRBD1 (5 bases). With 6 bases removed from V and 1 base from J, the gap between germline ends came to 25 bases. CDR3 length: 19 amino acids. CDR3 protein: CASRPPRDRTGRSGNTIYF. CDR3 nucleotide sequence: TGTGCCAGCAGGCCTCCCCGGGACCGAACCGGGCGGTCTGGAAACACCATATATTTT.

The sample holds many counts of this clonotype. The chain couples TRBV20-1 to TRBJ1-1; D gene ambiguous. CDR1 is DFQATT and CDR2 is SNEGSKA in the germline V gene (reference sequence). The CDR3 runs to 13 residues. V was pared by 6 bases and J by 1 base, with 12 bases between. The DNA of the CDR3 is TGCAGTGCGATAGTATTTCGGAACACTGAAGCTTTCTTT. Amino acid sequence: CSAIVFRNTEAFF.

There are many counts of this clonotype. This rearrangement joins TRBV7-9 to TRBJ1-1; no reliable D call. The V and J ends lost 8 bases and 2 bases respectively, with 12 bases between them. This CDR3 region has 13 residues. Per germline, CDR1 SEHNR and CDR2 FQNEAQ (reference sequence). CDR3 residues: CASGSVANTEAFF. Here the CDR3 DNA reads TGTGCCAGCGGATCCGTTGCTAACACTGAAGCTTTCTTT.